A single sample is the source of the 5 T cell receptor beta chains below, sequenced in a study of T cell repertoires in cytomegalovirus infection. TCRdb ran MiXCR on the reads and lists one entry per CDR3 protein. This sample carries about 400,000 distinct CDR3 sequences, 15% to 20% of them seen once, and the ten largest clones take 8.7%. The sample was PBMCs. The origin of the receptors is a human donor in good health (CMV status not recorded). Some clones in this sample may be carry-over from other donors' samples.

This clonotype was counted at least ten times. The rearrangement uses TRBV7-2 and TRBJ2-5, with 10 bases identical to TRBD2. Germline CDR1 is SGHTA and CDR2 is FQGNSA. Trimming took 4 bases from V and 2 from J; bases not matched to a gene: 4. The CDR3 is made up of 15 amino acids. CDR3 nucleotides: TGTGCCAGCAGCTGGACTAGCGGTCTACAAGAGACCCAGTACTTC. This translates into CASSWTSGLQETQYF. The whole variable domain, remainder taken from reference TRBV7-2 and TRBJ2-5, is GAGVSQSPSNKVTEKGKDVELRCDPISGHTALYWYRQSLGQGLEFLIYFQGNSAPDKSGLPSDRFSAERTGGSVSTLTIQRTQQEDSAVYLCASSWTSGLQETQYFGPGTRLLVL.

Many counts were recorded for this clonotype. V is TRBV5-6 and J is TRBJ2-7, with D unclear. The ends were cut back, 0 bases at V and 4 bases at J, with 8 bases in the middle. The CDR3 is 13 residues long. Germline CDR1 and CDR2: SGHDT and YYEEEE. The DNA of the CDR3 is TGTGCCAGCAGCTTGGGACTGACTTACGAGCAGTACTTC. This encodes CASSLGLTYEQYF. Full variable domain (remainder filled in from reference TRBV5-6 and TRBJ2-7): DAGVTQSPTHLIKTRGQQVTLRCSPKSGHDTVSWYQQALGQGPQFIFQYYEEEERQRGNFPDRFSGHQFPNYSSELNVNALLLGDSALYLCASSLGLTYEQYFGPGTRLTVT.

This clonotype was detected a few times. The CDR3 DNA sequence: TGTGCCAGCAGATTCTCGACAGGCAGCTCCTACGAGCAGTACTTC. Amino acid sequence: CASRFSTGSSYEQYF. The chain combines TRBV2 with TRBJ2-7, with TRBD1 as a possible D gene (6 bases). Per the germline V gene, CDR1 is SNHLY and CDR2 is FYNNEI. The ends were cut back, 6 bases at V and 0 bases at J, with 15 bases in the middle. The CDR3 length is 15 residues.

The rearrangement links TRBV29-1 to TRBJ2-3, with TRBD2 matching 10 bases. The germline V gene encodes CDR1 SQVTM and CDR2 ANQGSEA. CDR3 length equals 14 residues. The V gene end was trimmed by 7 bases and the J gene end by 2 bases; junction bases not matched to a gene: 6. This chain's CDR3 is CSAQAGGNTDTQYF. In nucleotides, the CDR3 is TGCAGCGCACAAGCGGGAGGGAACACAGATACGCAGTATTTT.

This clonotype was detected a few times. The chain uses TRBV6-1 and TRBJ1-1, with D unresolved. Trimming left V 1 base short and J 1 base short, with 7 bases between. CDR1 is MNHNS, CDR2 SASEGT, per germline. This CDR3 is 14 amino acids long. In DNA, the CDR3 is TGTGCCAGCAGTGAAGTGGGCCAGAACACTGAAGCTTTCTTT. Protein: CASSEVGQNTEAFF.